A selection of T cell receptor beta chains follows, all from one sample in a study of cytomegalovirus exposure and HLA in healthy donors. Data came from immunoSEQ multiplex PCR; TCRdb stores just in-frame clones and leaves some out. The repertoire holds 200,000 to 250,000 clones, roughly four fifths seen once, with approximately 0.62% in the top ten. The sequencing input was PBMCs. The receptors come from a woman aged 40 to 50 in good health and CMV-seronegative. The CDR3 runs from the conserved cysteine through the conserved F or W. D genes are given only for firm matches. Size is omitted from some rows. Given values are once, few, many or a class for expanded clones.

>NA|NA|TRBV27|TRBJ1-6
CASSSWGGDSPLHF
TGTGCCAGCAGCAGTTGGGGGGGGGATTCACCCCTCCACTTT
>NA|NA|TRBV5-1|TRBJ2-3
CASSLAGATDTQYF
TGCGCCAGCAGCTTAGCTGGGGCCACAGATACGCAGTATTTT
>TRBD1|once|TRBV30|TRBJ1-6
CAWSGDRGGHSPLHF
TGTGCCTGGAGTGGGGACAGGGGAGGTCATTCACCCCTCCACTTT
>NA|once|TRBV20-1|TRBJ2-7
CSARQTYEQYF
TGCAGTGCTAGACAGACCTACGAGCAGTACTTC
>NA|few|TRBV6-5|TRBJ1-2
CASSYKRNYGYTF
TGTGCCAGCAGTTACAAGCGGAACTATGGCTACACCTTC
>NA|NA|TRBV28|TRBJ2-7
CASSFRTYEQYF
TGTGCCAGCAGTTTCAGAACCTACGAGCAGTACTTC
>NA|NA|TRBV7-7|TRBJ2-5
CASSSRGGREETQYF
TGTGCTAGCAGCTCCCGAGGGGGTAGGGAAGAGACCCAGTACTTC
>TRBD1|once|TRBV28|TRBJ2-2
CASSGQGRANTGELFF
TGTGCCAGCAGTGGACAGGGCCGGGCGAACACCGGGGAGCTGTTTTTT
>NA|NA|TRBV2|TRBJ2-7
CASSLGRTYEQYF
TGTGCCAGCAGTCTGGGGAGAACCTACGAGCAGTACTTC
>NA|NA|TRBV29-1|TRBJ1-2
CSVAVPLQGSSYTF
TGCAGCGTTGCTGTTCCTTTACAGGGTTCAAGCTACACCTTC
>NA|NA|TRBV7-2|TRBJ2-5
CASSLVPGQETQYF
TGTGCCAGCAGCTTAGTGCCCGGGCAAGAGACCCAGTACTTC
>TRBD1|NA|TRBV2|TRBJ1-5
CASSRTTGNQPQHF
TGTGCCAGCAGCAGAACGACAGGGAACCAGCCCCAGCATTTT
>NA|NA|TRBV6-1|TRBJ2-1
CASNGVSYNEQFF
TGTGCCAGCAACGGGGTCTCCTACAATGAGCAGTTCTTC
>TRBD1|few|TRBV2|TRBJ1-5
CATGDRGRPPQHF
TGTGCCACCGGGGACAGGGGTCGGCCGCCCCAGCATTTT
>TRBD1|NA|TRBV27|TRBJ2-1
CASSRGTGIMSNEQFF
TGTGCCAGCAGCCGGGGGACAGGGATAATGAGCAATGAGCAGTTCTTC
>TRBD1|NA|TRBV2|TRBJ1-1
CASNPGTGGEEAFF
TGTGCCAGCAACCCCGGGACAGGGGGCGAAGAAGCTTTCTTT
>TRBD2|NA|TRBV28|TRBJ2-1
CASSQGLAGNSYNEQFF
TGTGCCAGCAGTCAAGGACTAGCGGGGAACTCCTACAATGAGCAGTTCTTC
>NA|NA|TRBV13|TRBJ1-3
CASSLSVDTIYF
TGTGCCAGCAGCTTATCCGTAGACACCATATATTTT
>NA|once|TRBV2|TRBJ2-5
CASQGGAGLQETQYF
TGTGCCAGCCAAGGGGGGGCGGGGCTACAAGAGACCCAGTACTTC
>NA|NA|TRBV6-6|TRBJ2-1
CASTPGGGHNEQFF
TGTGCCAGCACCCCGGGCGGGGGCCACAATGAGCAGTTCTTC
>TRBD1|NA|TRBV11-2|TRBJ1-1
CASSSPSTGMNEAFF
TGTGCCAGCAGCTCTCCGTCGACAGGGATGAATGAAGCTTTCTTT
>NA|NA|TRBV9|TRBJ2-3
CASSVGPSADTQYF
TGTGCCAGCAGCGTAGGCCCCAGCGCGGATACGCAGTATTTT
>TRBD1|NA|TRBV7-2|TRBJ1-2
CASSTRQGDMSGGYTF
TGTGCCAGCAGCACTCGACAGGGGGACATGAGTGGGGGCTACACCTTC
>TRBD2|NA|TRBV7-3|TRBJ2-2
CASSLALPSGAFTGELFF
TGTGCCAGCAGCTTAGCCCTCCCTAGCGGGGCCTTCACCGGGGAGCTGTTTTTT
>NA|NA|TRBV28|TRBJ2-7
CASSSIQGRYEQYF
TGTGCCAGCAGTTCCATTCAGGGTCGGTACGAGCAGTACTTC
>TRBD2|many|TRBV5-6|TRBJ2-3
CASSLRGGTDTQYF
TGTGCCAGCAGCTTGCGGGGGGGCACAGATACGCAGTATTTT